The 20 T cell receptor beta chains below come from one sample, sequenced in a study of cytotoxic CD8 clonotypes in ibrutinib-treated CLL. This table comes from immunoSEQ multiplex PCR, and its TCRdb copy is limited to in-frame clones, with some not included. The sample holds about 34,000 clones, around 63% seen once. Specimen: PBMCs, collected before ibrutinib treatment. These receptors all stem from a human donor with chronic lymphocytic leukemia.

The sample holds one count of this clone. The V and J genes are TRBV7-8 and TRBJ1-1, with D maybe TRBD1 (6 bases). CDR1 is SGHVS, CDR2 FQNEAQ, per germline. V was cut by 1 base and J by 1 base, with 16 bases left in between. CDR3 length: 17 residues. The CDR3 loop is CASSLGLGGPGNTEAFF. CDR3 nucleotide sequence: TGTGCCAGCAGCTTAGGTTTGGGGGGCCCGGGGAACACTGAAGCTTTCTTT. The whole variable domain, filled in from reference TRBV7-8 and TRBJ1-1, reads GAGVSQSPRYKVAKRGQDVALRCDPISGHVSLFWYQQALGQGPEFLTYFQNEAQLDKSGLPSDRFFAERPEGSVSTLKIQRTQQEDSAVYLCASSLGLGGPGNTEAFFGQGTRLTVV.

The rearrangement uses TRBV29-1 and TRBJ2-7; D might be TRBD1 (6 bases). V was trimmed by 6 bases and J by 2 bases, leaving 14 bases between them. Germline CDR1 is SQVTM and CDR2 is ANQGSEA. The CDR3 runs to 13 residues. CDR3 nucleotide sequence: TGCAGCGTGTTCGTGGACAGTACCTACGAGCAGTACTTC. As protein: CSVFVDSTYEQYF.

This rearrangement joins TRBV30 to TRBJ2-7; TRBD2 matches at 9 bases. CDR3 length: 14 residues. Per the germline V gene, CDR1 is GTSNPN and CDR2 is SVGIG (reference sequence). Trimming cost V 5 bases and J 0 bases; bases outside gene matches: 5. CDR3 in DNA: TGTGCCTGGGACAGCGGGGGGAGCTCCTACGAGCAGTACTTC. This translates into CAWDSGGSSYEQYF. The whole variable domain, filled in from reference TRBV30 and TRBJ2-7, reads SQTIHQWPATLVQPVGSPLSLECTVEGTSNPNLYWYRQAAGRGLQLLFYSVGIGQISSEVPQNLSASRPQDRQFILSSKKLLLSDSGFYLCAWDSGGSSYEQYFGPGTRLTVT.

This clone was counted between two and nine times. The chain couples TRBV2 to TRBJ1-5; D ambiguous. This CDR3 region has 12 residues. V lost 3 bases and J 6 bases, leaving 6 bases between the germline ends. Germline V gene lookup returns CDR1 SNHLY and CDR2 FYNNEI. The CDR3 DNA follows: TGTGCCAGCAGTGATCGGATTCAGCCCCAGCATTTT. This encodes CASSDRIQPQHF.

The rearrangement joins TRBV5-1 to TRBJ2-7, with unresolved D. Germline values: CDR1 SGHRS, CDR2 YFSETQ. The germline V and J ends were trimmed by 2 bases and 2 bases, with 8 bases remaining between them. CDR3 size: 13 residues. The CDR3 bases are TGCGCCAGCAGCTTCGGTAGCACCTACGAGCAGTACTTC. Residues: CASSFGSTYEQYF.

This rearrangement joins TRBV2 to TRBJ2-7; a possible D gene is TRBD1 (5 bases). CDR1 and CDR2 from the germline V gene are SNHLY and FYNNEI. This CDR3 has 12 residues. V was trimmed by 6 bases and J by 2 bases, leaving 8 bases between them. The CDR3 DNA sequence: TGTGCCAGCAGCCCCAGGGCCTACGAGCAGTACTTC. It yields the protein CASSPRAYEQYF.

This chain uses TRBV29-1 with TRBJ1-2; D is unclear. V was cut by 2 bases and J by 4 bases, with 11 bases left in between. The CDR3 has 13 amino acids. Germline V gene data show CDR1 as SQVTM and CDR2 as ANQGSEA. Written as DNA, the CDR3 is TGCAGCGTTGAATCCCCGGTTCCCTATGGCTACACCTTC. Translating it yields CSVESPVPYGYTF.

This clone appeared once. J is TRBJ2-2 and V is TRBV29-1; D is ambiguous. The CDR3 is 12 amino acids. The V end was cut by 4 bases, the J end by 8 bases, with 11 bases between. Per germline, CDR1 SQVTM and CDR2 ANQGSEA. CDR3 loop: CSVVNPTGELFF. The CDR3 DNA reads as TGCAGCGTTGTAAACCCAACAGGGGAGCTGTTTTTT.

This clone has just a few counts. The chain has TRBV28 and TRBJ2-3; possible D gene TRBD1, 6 bases. Germline loops: CDR1 MDHEN, CDR2 SYDVKM. Trimming pared 3 bases from V and 4 bases from J, leaving 8 bases between. The CDR3 length is 13 residues. CDR3 bases: TGTGCCAGCAGTTTCCCAGGGGCAGATACGCAGTATTTT. Amino acids: CASSFPGADTQYF.

This chain connects TRBV29-1 to TRBJ1-2; D not certain. This CDR3 is 12 amino acids long. Trimming removed 7 bases at V and 7 bases at J, with 16 bases between. Germline V gives CDR1 SQVTM, CDR2 ANQGSEA. The CDR3 nucleotides are TGCAGCGCGAATGGGTGGGAGGTTGGCTACACCTTC. Amino acid sequence: CSANGWEVGYTF.

As DNA, the CDR3 is TGTGCCAGCTCAACGAGCGTCGGGGACACTGAAGCTTTCTTT. Its protein product is CASSTSVGDTEAFF. The chain is built from TRBV18 and TRBJ1-1; D is unclear. Germline V gene data show CDR1 as KGHSH and CDR2 as LQKENI. Deletions cut 5 bases from V and 3 bases from J, with 13 bases between. The CDR3 has 14 residues.

The chain carries TRBV28 and TRBJ1-5, with D possibly being TRBD1 (6 bases). The germline V and J ends were trimmed by 5 bases and 5 bases, with 10 bases remaining between them. CDR1 and CDR2 from the germline V gene are MDHEN and SYDVKM. The CDR3 loop spans 13 amino acids. CDR3 in DNA: TGTGCCAGCAGTCTGGACAGTTATCAGCCCCAGCATTTT. It translates to CASSLDSYQPQHF.

The chain links TRBV19 to TRBJ1-2; the D gene is possibly TRBD1 (6 bases). V was pared by 3 bases and J by 3 bases, with 11 bases between. Germline assignment: CDR1 LNHDA and CDR2 SQIVND (reference sequence). The CDR3 has 14 residues. This CDR3 reads CASSIAGADYGYTF. CDR3 bases: TGTGCCAGTAGTATTGCAGGGGCGGACTATGGCTACACCTTC.

The CDR3 loop is CASSRTSGGLETQYF. CDR3 DNA: TGCGCCAGCAGCCGGACTAGCGGGGGGTTGGAGACCCAGTACTTC. V and J are TRBV4-1 and TRBJ2-5; 14 bases are shared with TRBD2. Germline V gene sequence: CDR1 MGHRA, CDR2 YSYEKL. The CDR3 runs 15 residues. V dropped 4 bases and J dropped 5; count of bases not matched to a gene: 3.

The chain carries TRBV7-2 and TRBJ1-5; perhaps TRBD1 as D (5 bases). CDR3 length: 15 residues. Germline V lookup: CDR1 SGHTA, CDR2 FQGNSA. The V end lost 6 bases, the J end lost 6 bases, and 18 bases lay between the germline ends. Here the CDR3 DNA reads TGTGCCAGCAGTCCGTATGCAGGGATGGGTCAGCCCCAGCATTTT. Translation gives CASSPYAGMGQPQHF.

The chain has TRBV4-1 and TRBJ2-3; D is uncertain. Germline CDR1 reads MGHRA; CDR2 reads YSYEKL. The CDR3 covers 15 residues. The germline V and J ends were trimmed by 3 bases and 6 bases, with 16 bases remaining between them. CDR3 in amino acids: CASSQWADPRDTQYF. DNA of the CDR3: TGCGCCAGCAGCCAGTGGGCGGACCCGAGGGATACGCAGTATTTT.

Within the sample, this clone is medium-sized. The V call is TRBV4-2, the J call TRBJ2-4; TRBD1 might be the D (5 bases). V lost 4 bases to trimming and J lost 3 bases, with 19 bases between them. Germline V gives CDR1 LGHNA, CDR2 YNFKEQ. CDR3 size: 17 residues. DNA for the CDR3: TGTGCCAGCAGCCCCATCTCAATCAGGGTAGTCAAAAACATTCAGTACTTC. This encodes CASSPISIRVVKNIQYF.

The gene calls are TRBV9 and TRBJ1-1; D is perhaps TRBD1 (5 bases). Germline loops: CDR1 SGDLS, CDR2 YYNGEE. V dropped 0 bases and J dropped 4 bases, with 19 bases sitting between them. The CDR3 contains 17 residues. The CDR3 DNA sequence: TGTGCCAGCAGCGTAGTTTCCGGTGGCAGGGAGGGCACTGAAGCTTTCTTT. Protein product: CASSVVSGGREGTEAFF.

This clone was seen a few times. This chain links TRBV28 with TRBJ1-3, with D unresolved. Germline V gives CDR1 MDHEN, CDR2 SYDVKM. The ends were cut back, 5 bases at V and 0 bases at J, with 5 bases in the middle. This CDR3 spans 13 amino acids. This chain's CDR3 is CASSLYSGNTIYF. In nucleotides, the CDR3 is TGTGCCAGCAGTCTATACTCTGGAAACACCATATATTTT. Using reference TRBV28 and TRBJ1-3 for the parts outside the CDR3, the full variable domain is DVKVTQSSRYLVKRTGEKVFLECVQDMDHENMFWYRQDPGLGLRLIYFSYDVKMKEKGDIPEGYSVSREKKERFSLILESASTNQTSMYLCASSLYSGNTIYFGEGSWLTVV.

V usage is TRBV10-1 and J usage is TRBJ2-2; D is perhaps TRBD1 (6 bases). Trimming left V 10 bases short and J 1 base short, with 19 bases between. The CDR3 totals 16 residues. Germline V gene lookup returns CDR1 WNHNN and CDR2 SYGVQD (reference sequence). DNA of the CDR3: TGCGCCAACAAAAGGACAGCCTTTGTGAACACCGGGGAGCTGTTTTTT. The encoded protein is CANKRTAFVNTGELFF.